This T cell receptor (beta chain) is drawn from a study of blood T cell repertoires in COVID-19. Study context: From T cells, B-cell-depleted T cells, or PBMCs came the material, which was cDNA or gDNA.

Methods used by the authors: Amplified reference gene primers provided the basis for estimating nucleated cell counts. Assay: immunoSEQ multiplex PCR; the TCRdb copy retains only in-frame clones and omits some. The V and J calls and the clone size are those of that table, but D and trimming were determined from the DNA. The table lists a few hundred thousand clones, approximately 83% of them singletons. The CDR3 covers 15 residues. V shed 1 base and J shed 7 bases, with 14 bases lying between them. The germline CDR1 and CDR2 sequences are SGHVS and FQNEAQ. The receptor's source is a woman in her sixties or seventies who had recovered from COVID-19. Sequenced sample: PBMCs or T cells enriched from blood (not recorded which). V and J are TRBV7-8 and TRBJ1-5; possible D gene TRBD1, 6 bases. This CDR3 reads CASSLERQVGQPQHF. The DNA for the CDR3 is TGTGCCAGCAGCTTAGAGCGACAGGTTGGCCAGCCCCAGCATTTT. Variable domain in full (rest from reference TRBV7-8 and TRBJ1-5): GAGVSQSPRYKVAKRGQDVALRCDPISGHVSLFWYQQALGQGPEFLTYFQNEAQLDKSGLPSDRFFAERPEGSVSTLKIQRTQQEDSAVYLCASSLERQVGQPQHFGDGTRLSIL.